A single sample gave rise to the 28 T cell receptor beta chains below, sequenced in a study of siplizumab effects on memory and regulatory T cells. Clones were sequenced by immunoSEQ multiplex PCR, and TCRdb holds only the in-frame ones, with some missing. The sample lists about 72,000 clones, roughly 89% seen once, with around 28% in the top ten. The sample taken for sequencing was CD8+ T cells sorted from blood. Receptor source: a human donor in good health.

This chain uses TRBV16 with TRBJ1-5; tentatively, D is TRBD1 (5 bases). The CDR3 consists of 14 residues. Germline CDR1 reads KGHSY; CDR2 reads FQNENV. Trimming shortened V by 4 bases and J by 4 bases, and 11 bases separated the two germline ends. The CDR3 DNA reads TGTGCCAGCAGCCGGGACCATACAAATCAGCCCCAGCATTTT. Its translation is CASSRDHTNQPQHF.

V is TRBV2 and J is TRBJ2-1; TRBD2 aligns across 13 bases. This CDR3 contains 16 residues. The V segment lost 0 bases and the J segment 10 bases; nucleotides outside the gene matches: 6. Germline assignment: CDR1 SNHLY and CDR2 FYNNEI. CDR3 sequence reads: CASSEATSGRRYEQFF. The CDR3 DNA follows: TGTGCCAGCAGTGAAGCGACTAGCGGGAGGAGGTACGAGCAGTTCTTC.

This clone was seen only once. The chain is built from TRBV7-9 and TRBJ1-1; a weak D match, TRBD1 (5 bases). V lost 5 bases and J lost 6, with 16 bases in between. The CDR3 runs 14 residues. Germline CDR1 reads SEHNR; CDR2 reads FQNEAQ (reference sequence). CDR3 nucleotide sequence: TGTGCCAGCAGCGGTCTGGGGGTTTTCGCTGAAGCTTTCTTT. Translating gives CASSGLGVFAEAFF. The complete variable domain, with remaining parts taken from reference TRBV7-9 and TRBJ1-1, reads DTGVSQNPRHKITKRGQNVTFRCDPISEHNRLYWYRQTLGQGPEFLTYFQNEAQLEKSRLLSDRFSAERPKGSFSTLEIQRTEQGDSAMYLCASSGLGVFAEAFFGQGTRLTVV.

This chain links TRBV29-1 with TRBJ1-2; D not certain. The V end was cut by 4 bases, the J end by 4 bases, with 19 bases between. This CDR3 comprises 15 residues. Germline V gene lookup returns CDR1 SQVTM and CDR2 ANQGSEA. The CDR3 DNA reads as TGCAGCGTTGCAGGCTCCATCGAGTTAGGCTATGGCTACACCTTC. Protein: CSVAGSIELGYGYTF. Drawing the rest from reference TRBV29-1 and TRBJ1-2, the complete variable domain is SAVISQKPSRDICQRGTSLTIQCQVDSQVTMMFWYRQQPGQSLTLIATANQGSEATYESGFVIDKFPISRPNLTFSTLTVSNMSPEDSSIYLCSVAGSIELGYGYTFGSGTRLTVV.

J is TRBJ1-1 and V is TRBV27, with 7 bases that match TRBD1. The CDR3 length is 14 residues. J gave up 2 bases and V 3 bases, and 3 bases lay outside the gene matches. Germline assignment: CDR1 MNHEY and CDR2 SMNVEV (reference sequence). The CDR3 bases are TGTGCCAGCAGTTTTGCAGGGGGAAACACTGAAGCTTTCTTT. It yields the protein CASSFAGGNTEAFF.

The V call is TRBV4-1, the J call TRBJ2-2; 10 nucleotides align to TRBD2. This CDR3 is 16 amino acids long. CDR1 and CDR2 (germline): MGHRA, YSYEKL. The V segment lost 6 bases and the J segment 3 bases; nucleotides outside the gene matches: 7. The CDR3 loop is CASRTERGGYTGELFF. The CDR3 DNA reads as TGCGCCAGCAGGACGGAGCGGGGGGGCTACACCGGGGAGCTGTTTTTT.

The genes are TRBV5-1 and TRBJ2-3; D is possibly TRBD1 (6 bases). The ends were cut back, 0 bases at V and 0 bases at J, with 11 bases in the middle. This CDR3 contains 16 residues. CDR1 and CDR2 (germline): SGHRS, YFSETQ. Here the CDR3 reads CASSLVAGASTDTQYF. The DNA of the CDR3 is TGCGCCAGCAGCTTGGTAGCAGGGGCCAGCACAGATACGCAGTATTTT.

The rearrangement joins TRBV7-9 to TRBJ2-1; 7 bases match TRBD1. CDR3 length equals 14 residues. Germline CDR1 reads SEHNR; CDR2 reads FQNEAQ (reference sequence). V was clipped by 6 bases and J by 2 bases; unmatched bases: 4. CDR3: CASSPTGTYNEQFF. As DNA, the CDR3 is TGTGCCAGCAGTCCGACAGGGACCTACAATGAGCAGTTCTTC.

V is TRBV5-1 and J is TRBJ2-7, with 11 bases identical to TRBD2. The germline V gene encodes CDR1 SGHRS and CDR2 YFSETQ. This CDR3 comprises 16 residues. Unmatched junction bases numbered 7, after V lost 0 bases and J lost 5 bases. The CDR3 loop reads CASSLAPLAGVDEQYF. The CDR3 coding sequence is TGCGCCAGCAGCTTGGCCCCACTAGCGGGAGTAGACGAGCAGTACTTC.

This rearrangement joins TRBV7-9 to TRBJ2-1, with D possibly matching TRBD1 (5 bases). The CDR3 is made up of 15 amino acids. The V end lost 5 bases, the J end lost 16 bases, and 27 bases lay between the germline ends. Germline CDR1 and CDR2: SEHNR and FQNEAQ (reference sequence). CDR3 bases: TGTGCCAGCAGCCCCTCCCCGTTATCGACAGAATCAGTTTTCTTC. Encoded protein: CASSPSPLSTESVFF.

J is TRBJ1-2 and V is TRBV2; 7 positions match TRBD1. Trimming removed 10 bases from V and 3 bases from J; junction bases left unmatched: 5. The CDR3 has 12 amino acids. The V gene's germline CDR1 is SNHLY and CDR2 FYNNEI. The CDR3 loop is CAIQGEDYGYTF. CDR3 nucleotides: TGTGCCATCCAGGGGGAGGACTATGGCTACACCTTC.

The chain has TRBV6-5 and TRBJ2-1; the D call may be TRBD1 or TRBD2 (5 bases each). The CDR3 runs to 14 residues. Germline CDR1 MNHEY, CDR2 SVGAGI. Trimming took off 10 bases at V and 7 bases at J, with 20 bases between the two ends. CDR3 sequence: CATTLGGISNEQFF. CDR3 sequence (DNA): TGTGCCACCACTCTTGGGGGTATATCAAATGAGCAGTTCTTC.

The gene calls are TRBV19 and TRBJ1-2; TRBD1 matches 8 bases. Germline assignment: CDR1 LNHDA and CDR2 SQIVND (reference sequence). The CDR3 length is 15 residues. V was clipped by 6 bases and J by 3 bases; unmatched bases: 9. In nucleotides, the CDR3 is TGTGCCAGTAGAGGGGGGACAGGTTTGGACTATGGCTACACCTTC. Translating gives CASRGGTGLDYGYTF. Variable domain in full (rest from reference TRBV19 and TRBJ1-2): DGGITQSPKYLFRKEGQNVTLSCEQNLNHDAMYWYRQDPGQGLRLIYYSQIVNDFQKGDIAEGYSVSREKKESFPLTVTSAQKNPTAFYLCASRGGTGLDYGYTFGSGTRLTVV.

The V call is TRBV4-1, the J call TRBJ1-2; D gene uncertain. Trimming took off 3 bases at V and 2 bases at J, with 10 bases between the two ends. The germline V gene encodes CDR1 MGHRA and CDR2 YSYEKL. The length of the CDR3 is 14 residues. The DNA of the CDR3 is TGCGCCAGCAGCCACGGTCAAGGAAACTATGGCTACACCTTC. Translation: CASSHGQGNYGYTF.

V gene TRBV4-1 combines with J gene TRBJ2-1; TRBD1 agrees at 9 bases. V was pared by 2 bases and J by 6 bases, with 8 bases of the junction left unmatched. Germline V gene sequence: CDR1 MGHRA, CDR2 YSYEKL. The CDR3 spans 16 residues. In DNA, the CDR3 is TGCGCCAGCAGCCAACTTTGGACAGGGGTGGTCAATGAGCAGTTCTTC. This sequence encodes CASSQLWTGVVNEQFF.

The chain is built from TRBV4-1 and TRBJ1-1; 7 bases align to TRBD1. Looked up from germline, CDR1 is MGHRA and CDR2 is YSYEKL. V lost 0 bases, J lost 4 bases, and 11 bases stayed unmatched. The CDR3 consists of 17 residues. CDR3 nucleotide sequence: TGCGCCAGCAGCCAAGATCCGACAGGGAGGAGTGGCACTGAAGCTTTCTTT. This encodes CASSQDPTGRSGTEAFF.

This chain connects TRBV5-1 to TRBJ2-1, with 11 bases matching TRBD2. Trimming removed 5 bases from V and 6 bases from J; junction bases left unmatched: 4. The CDR3 totals 14 residues. Per germline, CDR1 SGHRS and CDR2 YFSETQ. The CDR3: CASSTSGSVNEQFF. In DNA form, the CDR3 reads TGCGCCAGCAGTACTAGCGGGAGTGTCAATGAGCAGTTCTTC.

Here the CDR3 DNA reads TGTGCCAGCAGCTTCTGGGACAAGAACACCGGGGAGCTGTTTTTT. It is translated as CASSFWDKNTGELFF. The rearrangement uses TRBV5-8 and TRBJ2-2; the D gene is possibly TRBD1 (6 bases). Germline V gives CDR1 SGHTS, CDR2 YDEGEE. V was pared by 2 bases and J by 1 base, with 9 bases between. The CDR3 loop spans 15 amino acids.

This chain links TRBV6-5 with TRBJ1-5; TRBD1 matches at 7 bases. Germline values: CDR1 MNHEY, CDR2 SVGAGI. There are 14 residues in the CDR3. The V gene end was trimmed by 8 bases and the J gene end by 1 base; junction bases not matched to a gene: 5. The CDR3 DNA sequence: TGTGCCAGCGGACAGGAGTGGAGCAATCAGCCCCAGCATTTT. Translation: CASGQEWSNQPQHF.

This chain uses TRBV19 with TRBJ2-7; no clear D. V was pared by 3 bases and J by 0 bases, with 15 bases between. The CDR3 loop spans 16 amino acids. Germline V gene lookup returns CDR1 LNHDA and CDR2 SQIVND (reference sequence). CDR3 loop: CASSIHAFSDSYEQYF. CDR3 bases: TGTGCCAGTAGTATTCACGCGTTCAGTGACTCCTACGAGCAGTACTTC.

This chain connects TRBV7-3 to TRBJ2-1; TRBD2 matches at 10 bases. Per germline, CDR1 SGHTA and CDR2 FQGTGA. This CDR3 comprises 15 residues. The ends lost 5 bases at V and 0 bases at J; junction bases unmatched: 1. Written as DNA, the CDR3 is TGTGCCAGCAGCCCTAGCGGGAGCTCCTACAATGAGCAGTTCTTC. This codes for CASSPSGSSYNEQFF.

This chain joins TRBV7-9 and TRBJ2-2; no clear D gene. From germline, CDR1 is SEHNR and CDR2 FQNEAQ (reference sequence). V dropped 5 bases and J dropped 1 base, with 11 bases sitting between them. There are 15 residues in the CDR3. The CDR3 nucleotides are TGTGCCAGCAGCAATACCGAGAGGAACACCGGGGAGCTGTTTTTT. It is translated as CASSNTERNTGELFF.

This clone was counted a few times. The V call is TRBV11-2, the J call TRBJ2-7; D not resolved. Per the germline V gene, CDR1 is SGHAT and CDR2 is FQNNGV. Trimming took 4 bases from V and 2 from J, leaving 3 bases between them. The CDR3 extends over 11 amino acids. CDR3 nucleotides: TGTGCCAGCAGCTCGACCTACGAGCAGTACTTC. Protein product: CASSSTYEQYF. Based on the CDR3 plus reference TRBV11-2 and TRBJ2-7, the full variable domain is EAGVAQSPRYKIIEKRQSVAFWCNPISGHATLYWYQQILGQGPKLLIQFQNNGVVDDSQLPKDRFSAERLKGVDSTLKIQPAKLEDSAVYLCASSSTYEQYFGPGTRLTVT.

This chain joins TRBV29-1 and TRBJ2-5; D is unclear. CDR1 is SQVTM and CDR2 is ANQGSEA in the germline V gene. Trimming took off 5 bases at V and 2 bases at J, with 6 bases between the two ends. This CDR3 contains 11 residues. The CDR3 DNA reads as TGCAGCGTTCTGGGACAAGAGACCCAGTACTTC. Translation gives CSVLGQETQYF.

In its sample, this clone was seen once. The CDR3 here is CASSLAQTSGRESYEQYF. In DNA, the CDR3 is TGTGCCAGCAGCTTGGCCCAGACTAGCGGGAGAGAGAGCTACGAGCAGTACTTC. This sequence joins TRBV5-4 and TRBJ2-7; 12 bases agree with TRBD2. The V segment lost 0 bases and the J segment 3 bases; nucleotides outside the gene matches: 10. The CDR3 has 18 amino acids. From germline, CDR1 is SGHNT and CDR2 YYREEE (reference sequence).

The genes are TRBV7-8 and TRBJ2-5; 7 bases are shared with TRBD2. Germline CDR1 is SGHVS and CDR2 is FQNEAQ. This CDR3 is 15 amino acids long. J gave up 5 bases and V 5 bases, and 11 bases lay outside the gene matches. The CDR3 is CASSPYTTSYETQYF. The CDR3 DNA is TGTGCCAGCAGCCCCTATACGACTAGCTACGAGACCCAGTACTTC.

The chain links TRBV14 to TRBJ1-2; tentative D call: TRBD1 (5 bases). Germline CDR1 SGHDN, CDR2 FVKESK. V was clipped by 1 base and J by 7 bases, with 10 bases between them. The CDR3 totals 13 residues. DNA for the CDR3: TGTGCCAGCAGCCAAGGAGGGGAGGTTGGCTACACCTTC. Translation gives CASSQGGEVGYTF.

The CDR3 spells CASSEEGTSSYEQYF. The CDR3 DNA reads TGTGCCAGCAGTGAGGAGGGCACGAGCTCCTACGAGCAGTACTTC. This sequence joins TRBV2 and TRBJ2-7; tentative D call: TRBD2 (6 bases). Trimming took off 3 bases at V and 0 bases at J, with 12 bases between the two ends. The germline gives CDR1 SNHLY, CDR2 FYNNEI. The CDR3 is 15 amino acids.